The TCR beta chain under discussion was sequenced for a study of cytomegalovirus exposure and HLA in healthy donors. Whole-study context: An earlier analysis found some 100 million unique TCR beta sequences from about 190 million T cells. Of all 400 or so donors who were genotyped, roughly 81% belonged to the Caucasian-associated ancestry cluster.

Concerning this clone: The antigen is undetermined.

Regarding the study as a whole: In an earlier analysis, most TCR beta V segments were productive about 87% or about 30% of the time.

This PCR relied on a set of 60 Vbeta primers and 13 Jbeta primers. Per the study methods: In a later analysis, the count reached tens of millions of unique TCR beta chains, with 10 million to 11 million shared. The table came from immunoSEQ multiplex PCR; TCRdb's copy has only in-frame clones and leaves some out. V and J calls and clone size follow that table, whereas D and trimming were derived from the DNA. The table includes fewer than 200,000 clones, roughly 84% detected once. CDR1 and CDR2 from the germline V gene are MGHRA and YSYEKL. The CDR3 is 16 residues long. The V segment lost 2 bases and the J segment 4 bases; nucleotides outside the gene matches: 7.

This TCR came from a male donor in good health and CMV-seronegative. The V call is TRBV4-1, the J call TRBJ1-3, with 8 bases matching TRBD1. Sequences were obtained from PBMCs. This chain's CDR3 is CASSQFGRGQGNTIYF. CDR3 bases: TGCGCCAGCAGCCAATTCGGCAGGGGGCAAGGAAACACCATATATTTT.